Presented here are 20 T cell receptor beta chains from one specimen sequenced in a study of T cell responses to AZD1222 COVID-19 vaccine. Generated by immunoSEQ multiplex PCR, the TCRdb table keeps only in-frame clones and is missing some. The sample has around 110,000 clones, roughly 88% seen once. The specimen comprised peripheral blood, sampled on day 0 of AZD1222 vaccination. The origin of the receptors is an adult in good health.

CDR3 region: CASSLWKTRTYNEQFF. As DNA, the CDR3 is TGTGCCAGCAGCTTATGGAAGACACGGACATACAATGAGCAGTTCTTC. This chain joins TRBV11-1 and TRBJ2-1, with D maybe TRBD1 (5 bases). Germline CDR1 reads SGHAT; CDR2 reads FQDESV (reference sequence). The CDR3 has 16 amino acids. V was clipped by 2 bases and J by 4 bases, with 15 bases between them.

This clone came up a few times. In DNA form, the CDR3 reads TGTGCCAGCAGTTTAGGGAGCGGTAACTATGGCTACACCTTC. It specifies CASSLGSGNYGYTF. This chain joins TRBV28 and TRBJ1-2, with no clear D. The CDR3 has 14 residues. V lost 2 bases and J lost 1, with 8 bases in between. Germline V gene lookup returns CDR1 MDHEN and CDR2 SYDVKM.

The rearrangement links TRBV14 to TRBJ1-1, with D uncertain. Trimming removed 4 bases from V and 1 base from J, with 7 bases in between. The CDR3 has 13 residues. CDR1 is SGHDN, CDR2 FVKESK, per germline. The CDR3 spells CASSRQENTEAFF. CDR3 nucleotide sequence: TGTGCCAGCAGCCGTCAAGAGAACACTGAAGCTTTCTTT.

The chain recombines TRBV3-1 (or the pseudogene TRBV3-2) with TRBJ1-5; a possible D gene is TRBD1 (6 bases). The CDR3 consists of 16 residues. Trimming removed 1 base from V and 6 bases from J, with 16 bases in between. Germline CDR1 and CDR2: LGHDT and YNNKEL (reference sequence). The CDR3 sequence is CASSQGSGGAGQPQHF. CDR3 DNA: TGTGCCAGCAGCCAAGGGTCGGGGGGGGCCGGTCAGCCCCAGCATTTT.

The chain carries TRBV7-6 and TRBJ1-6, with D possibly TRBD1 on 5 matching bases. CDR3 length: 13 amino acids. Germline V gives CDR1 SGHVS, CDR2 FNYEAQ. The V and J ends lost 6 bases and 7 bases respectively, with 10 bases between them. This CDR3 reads CASSFRANSPLHF. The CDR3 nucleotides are TGTGCCAGCAGTTTCAGGGCCAATTCACCCCTCCACTTT.

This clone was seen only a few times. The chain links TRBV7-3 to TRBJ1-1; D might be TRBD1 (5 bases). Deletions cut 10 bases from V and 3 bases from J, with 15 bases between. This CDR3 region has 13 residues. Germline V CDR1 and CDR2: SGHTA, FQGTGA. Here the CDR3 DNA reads TGTGCCACCCGTGAGGGGCCGGACACTGAAGCTTTCTTT. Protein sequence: CATREGPDTEAFF. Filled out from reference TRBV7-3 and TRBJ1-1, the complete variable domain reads GAGVSQTPSNKVTEKGKYVELRCDPISGHTALYWYRQSLGQGPEFLIYFQGTGAADDSGLPNDRFFAVRPEGSVSTLKIQRTERGDSAVYLCATREGPDTEAFFGQGTRLTVV.

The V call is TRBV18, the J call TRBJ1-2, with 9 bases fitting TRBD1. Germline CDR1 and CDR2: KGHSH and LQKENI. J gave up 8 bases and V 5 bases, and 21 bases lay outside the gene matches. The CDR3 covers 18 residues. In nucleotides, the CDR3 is TGTGCCAGCTCAGACCCCGGGACAGGGACAAATCTTCCCTGGGGCTACACCTTC. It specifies CASSDPGTGTNLPWGYTF.

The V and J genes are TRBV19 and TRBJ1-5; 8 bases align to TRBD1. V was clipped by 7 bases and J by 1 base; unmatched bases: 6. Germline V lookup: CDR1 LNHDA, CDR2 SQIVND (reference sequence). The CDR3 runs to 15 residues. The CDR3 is CASNGQGRSNQPQHF. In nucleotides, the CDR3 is TGTGCCAGTAACGGACAGGGACGAAGCAATCAGCCCCAGCATTTT.

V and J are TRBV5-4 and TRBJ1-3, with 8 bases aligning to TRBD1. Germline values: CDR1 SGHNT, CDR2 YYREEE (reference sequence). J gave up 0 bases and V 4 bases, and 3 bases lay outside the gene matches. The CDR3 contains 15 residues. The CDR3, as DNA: TGTGCCAGCAGCCCAGACAGGGGCTCTGGAAACACCATATATTTT. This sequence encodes CASSPDRGSGNTIYF.

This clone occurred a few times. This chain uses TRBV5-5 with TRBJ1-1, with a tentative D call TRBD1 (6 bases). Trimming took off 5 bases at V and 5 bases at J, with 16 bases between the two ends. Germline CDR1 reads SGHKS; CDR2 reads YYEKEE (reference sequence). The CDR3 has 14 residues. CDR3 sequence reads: CASRPQGPGTEAFF. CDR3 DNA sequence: TGTGCCAGCAGGCCCCAGGGGCCGGGTACTGAAGCTTTCTTT.

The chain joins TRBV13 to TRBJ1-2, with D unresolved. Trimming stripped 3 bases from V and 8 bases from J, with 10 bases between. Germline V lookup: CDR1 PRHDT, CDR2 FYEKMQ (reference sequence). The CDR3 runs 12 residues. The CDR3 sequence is CASSLRVKGYTF. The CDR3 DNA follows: TGTGCCAGCAGCTTGAGAGTGAAAGGCTACACCTTC. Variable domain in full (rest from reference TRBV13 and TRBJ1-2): AAGVIQSPRHLIKEKRETATLKCYPIPRHDTVYWYQQGPGQDPQFLISFYEKMQSDKGSIPDRFSAQQFSDYHSELNMSSLELGDSALYFCASSLRVKGYTFGSGTRLTVV.

CDR3 protein: CASTERQDYYEQYF. The CDR3 DNA sequence: TGTGCCAGCACCGAAAGACAGGATTACTACGAGCAGTACTTC. V is TRBV6-5 and J is TRBJ2-7, with D possibly being TRBD1 (6 bases). The germline V gene encodes CDR1 MNHEY and CDR2 SVGAGI. This CDR3 contains 14 residues. Trimming removed 7 bases at V and 3 bases at J, with 16 bases between.

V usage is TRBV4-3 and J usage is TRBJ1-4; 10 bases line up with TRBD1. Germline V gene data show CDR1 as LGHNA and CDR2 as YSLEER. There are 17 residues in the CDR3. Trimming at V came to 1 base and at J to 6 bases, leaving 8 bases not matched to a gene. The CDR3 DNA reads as TGCGCCAGCAGCCAAGCGACAGGGGGCGCAGGGTATGAAAAACTGTTTTTT. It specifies CASSQATGGAGYEKLFF.

This chain's CDR3 is CASSKDGAGLAYEQYF. CDR3 sequence (DNA): TGTGCCAGCAGCAAAGATGGGGCAGGGCTGGCCTACGAGCAGTACTTC. The gene calls are TRBV21-1 and TRBJ2-7; TRBD1, the table's D call, was not compared with the DNA. TRBV21-1 is tagged as a pseudogene. CDR3 size: 16 residues.

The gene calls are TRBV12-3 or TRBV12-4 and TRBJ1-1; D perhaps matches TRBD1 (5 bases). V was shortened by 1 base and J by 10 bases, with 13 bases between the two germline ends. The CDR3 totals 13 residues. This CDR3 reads CASSLGGAAGAFF. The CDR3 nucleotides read TGTGCCAGCAGTTTAGGCGGGGCTGCCGGAGCTTTCTTT.

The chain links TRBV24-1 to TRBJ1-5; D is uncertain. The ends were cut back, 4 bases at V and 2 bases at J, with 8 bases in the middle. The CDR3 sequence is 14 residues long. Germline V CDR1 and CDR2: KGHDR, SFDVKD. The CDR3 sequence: CATSDGYGNQPQHF. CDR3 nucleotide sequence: TGTGCCACCAGTGACGGATATGGCAATCAGCCCCAGCATTTT.

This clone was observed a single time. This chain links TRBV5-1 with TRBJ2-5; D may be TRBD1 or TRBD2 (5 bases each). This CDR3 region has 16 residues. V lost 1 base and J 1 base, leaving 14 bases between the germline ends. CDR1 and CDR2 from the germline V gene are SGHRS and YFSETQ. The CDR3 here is CASSLRPGRSQETQYF. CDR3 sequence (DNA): TGCGCCAGCAGCTTGAGACCGGGGCGTAGCCAAGAGACCCAGTACTTC.

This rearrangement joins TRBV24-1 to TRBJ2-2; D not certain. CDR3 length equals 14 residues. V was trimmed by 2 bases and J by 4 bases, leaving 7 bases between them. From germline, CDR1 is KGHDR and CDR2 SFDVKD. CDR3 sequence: CATSDSDVTGELFF. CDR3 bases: TGTGCCACCAGTGATTCGGACGTCACCGGGGAGCTGTTTTTT.

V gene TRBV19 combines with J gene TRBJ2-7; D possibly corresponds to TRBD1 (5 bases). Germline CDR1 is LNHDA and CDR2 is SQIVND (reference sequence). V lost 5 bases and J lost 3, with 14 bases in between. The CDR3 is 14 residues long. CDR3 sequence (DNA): TGTGCCAGTAGTGATGGACACTTAAGCTACGAGCAGTACTTC. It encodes CASSDGHLSYEQYF. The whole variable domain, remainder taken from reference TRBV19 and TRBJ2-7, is DGGITQSPKYLFRKEGQNVTLSCEQNLNHDAMYWYRQDPGQGLRLIYYSQIVNDFQKGDIAEGYSVSREKKESFPLTVTSAQKNPTAFYLCASSDGHLSYEQYFGPGTRLTVT.

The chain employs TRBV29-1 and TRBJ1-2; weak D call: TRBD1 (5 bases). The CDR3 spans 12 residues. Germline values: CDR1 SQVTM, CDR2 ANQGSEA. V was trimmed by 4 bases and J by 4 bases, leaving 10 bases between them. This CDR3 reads CSVAREGYGYTF. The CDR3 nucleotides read TGCAGCGTTGCCAGGGAGGGCTATGGCTACACCTTC.